Listed below are T cell receptor beta chains from one sample, sequenced in a study of blood T cell repertoires in COVID-19. The table came from immunoSEQ multiplex PCR; TCRdb's copy has only in-frame clones and leaves some out. The sample contains 200,000 to 300,000 clones, 75% to 90% of which appear only once. The source material was PBMCs or T cells enriched from blood (not recorded which). The receptors here all came from a woman aged 40 to 50 with acute COVID-19. Each CDR3 is given with its conserved first and last residue. A D gene is named only where the DNA matches it firmly. Expanded clones are given a class, and other clones once, few, many or no size at all.

v_gene,j_gene,d_gene,abundance,len,CDR3nt,CDR3aa
TRBV2,TRBJ2-7,TRBD2,few,16,TGTGCCAGCAGCCAGACCGGGACTAGCGGGTTCTACGAGCAGTACTTC,CASSQTGTSGFYEQYF
TRBV19,TRBJ2-1,TRBD2,NA,15,TGTGCCAGTAGTAAGACCGGGACTAGCGACAATGAGCAGTTCTTC,CASSKTGTSDNEQFF
TRBV10-2,TRBJ1-6,NA,NA,15,TGCGCCAGCAGTGAGGCAGGCTCCTATAATTCACCCCTCCACTTT,CASSEAGSYNSPLHF
TRBV9,TRBJ2-7,TRBD2,NA,14,TGTGCCAGCAGCCGGACCGGTTTAGCGGGGGAGCAGTACTTC,CASSRTGLAGEQYF
TRBV7-9,TRBJ2-3,TRBD2,NA,16,TGTGCCAGCAGCACCCAGGCGGGGGGCCACACAGATACGCAGTATTTT,CASSTQAGGHTDTQYF
TRBV27,TRBJ1-5,NA,NA,16,TGTGCCAGCAGTGCATTGAGACTGATGAGCGATCAGCCCCAGCATTTT,CASSALRLMSDQPQHF
TRBV7-8,TRBJ2-3,NA,few,16,TGTGCCAGCAGCCTTCGGGTTAGGTCGGGGACAGATACGCAGTATTTT,CASSLRVRSGTDTQYF
TRBV13,TRBJ1-5,TRBD1,NA,16,TGTGCCAGCAGCTTAGGGGGACAGGGGGCCGGGCAGCCCCAGCATTTT,CASSLGGQGAGQPQHF
TRBV9,TRBJ2-2,NA,once,16,TGTGCCAGCAGGGGGGAACAGGGTGACAACACCGGGGAGCTGTTTTTT,CASRGEQGDNTGELFF
TRBV27,TRBJ2-7,NA,once,14,TGTGCCAGCAGTTTACGTTCGGGACTGGACGAGCAGTACTTC,CASSLRSGLDEQYF
TRBV5-4,TRBJ2-1,TRBD2,NA,15,TGTGCCAGCAGCTTGGACCAGCGGGAAGCCGGTGAGCAGTTCTTC,CASSLDQREAGEQFF
TRBV11-2,TRBJ2-7,NA,many,18,TGTGCCAGCAGCTCAATATTCCAAACAGCTTATAGCTCCTACGAGCAGTACTTC,CASSSIFQTAYSSYEQYF
TRBV11-3,TRBJ2-5,TRBD2,NA,15,TGTGCCAGCAGCTTAGATCCGGCGGGAGGGGAGACCCAGTACTTC,CASSLDPAGGETQYF
TRBV11-1,TRBJ2-1,TRBD1,once,16,TGTGCCAGCCAAACAGGGGGCCTGAGCTCCTACAATGAGCAGTTCTTC,CASQTGGLSSYNEQFF
TRBV28,TRBJ1-4,NA,NA,10,TGTGCCACCTCAGGGGAAAAACTGTTTTTT,CATSGEKLFF
TRBV1,TRBJ1-5,NA,few,18,TGCACCAGCAGCCAAGACCGGGCAGGGGGTACAGACAATCAGCCCCAGCATTTT,CTSSQDRAGGTDNQPQHF
TRBV12-3/TRBV12-4,TRBJ2-1,TRBD2,NA,12,TGTGCCACCCAGCGGGAAAACAATGAGCAGTTCTTC,CATQRENNEQFF
TRBV4-1,TRBJ2-3,TRBD2,NA,16,TGCGCCAGCAGCAGGGGACTAGCGGAGAGCACAGATACGCAGTATTTT,CASSRGLAESTDTQYF
TRBV19,TRBJ1-1,TRBD1,NA,15,TGTGCCAGTAGTAAACGACAGGGGTTCGTCCCTGAAGCTTTCTTT,CASSKRQGFVPEAFF